A selection of T cell receptor beta chains follows, all from one sample in a study of blood T cell repertoires in COVID-19. Only in-frame clones appear in the TCRdb table, and some are missing; sequencing was by immunoSEQ multiplex PCR. The top ten clones hold less than 3% of a sample with fewer than 250,000 clones, over 80% of them seen once. Sequencing used peripheral blood. Receptor source: a man aged 30 to 45 with COVID-19, enrolled during active disease. The CDR3 runs from the conserved cysteine through the conserved F or W. D genes are given only for firm matches. The size of a clone is reported for some rows only, either as once, few or many, or as a class for expanded clones.

j_call	v_call	clone_size	d_call	cdr3_nt	cdr3_aa
TRBJ2-1	TRBV4-1	-	TRBD2	TGCGCCAGCAGCCAGAGGACTAGCGGGGGATATGAGCAGTTCTTC	CASSQRTSGGYEQFF
TRBJ2-7	TRBV7-8	-	-	TGTGCCAGCAGCCGAAGATGGGGGGATACGAGCTCCTACGAGCAGTACTTC	CASSRRWGDTSSYEQYF
TRBJ2-2	TRBV27	-	-	TGTGCCAGCAGTTTACTCTATAGTCACGGGGAGCTGTTTTTT	CASSLLYSHGELFF
TRBJ1-1	TRBV7-2	-	TRBD1	TGTGCCAGCAGTCGCCCTACGGGACAGGGTATCGCTGAAGCTTTCTTT	CASSRPTGQGIAEAFF
TRBJ2-1	TRBV12-5	-	-	TGTGCTAGTGGTTCCCGACTCAGCTCCTACAATGAGCAGTTCTTC	CASGSRLSSYNEQFF
TRBJ1-2	TRBV19	-	TRBD1	TGTGCCAGCCAGGACAGGGTCGGAGTCGGCTACACCTTC	CASQDRVGVGYTF
TRBJ1-5	TRBV5-5	-	-	TGTGCCAGCAGCTTGAGGAGGGTACAGGATCTATCCAATCAGCCCCAGCATTTT	CASSLRRVQDLSNQPQHF
TRBJ2-1	TRBV6-5	few	-	TGTGCCACCCGGGTGGCGGCTAATCAGTTCTTC	CATRVAANQFF
TRBJ2-5	TRBV7-9	-	-	TGTGCCAGCAGCTCCCCCCGGACCCCTCTCGGGGTGACCCAGTACTTC	CASSSPRTPLGVTQYF
TRBJ1-2	TRBV12-5	-	TRBD1	TGTGCTACCCACGAGTGGGGACAGGGATCGTATGGCTACACCTTC	CATHEWGQGSYGYTF
TRBJ2-7	TRBV28	once	TRBD2	TGTGCCAGCAGTACAACTAGCGGGAGATCCGAGCAGTACTTC	CASSTTSGRSEQYF
TRBJ2-3	TRBV24-1	few	-	TGTGCCACCAGTGATTTAGGGGGGGGCGACAGGGGAAGAGGAGATACGCAGTATTTT	CATSDLGGGDRGRGDTQYF
TRBJ1-2	TRBV5-3	-	TRBD1	TGTGCCAGAAGCTTTGGACAGGACGGTGGCTACACCTTC	CARSFGQDGGYTF
TRBJ2-2	TRBV5-4	few	TRBD1	TGTGCCAGCAGCTTGGCATCCGGGACAGGCAACACCGGGGAGCTGTTTTTT	CASSLASGTGNTGELFF
TRBJ1-1	TRBV7-2	-	TRBD1	TGTGCCAGCAGGGGACAGCCGAACACTGAAGCTTTCTTT	CASRGQPNTEAFF
TRBJ2-7	TRBV5-6	-	TRBD1	TGTGCCAGCAGCTTGGGACAGGGGCGTTGGTACGAGCAGTACTTC	CASSLGQGRWYEQYF
TRBJ1-5	TRBV27	-	-	TGTGCCAGCCGTGGACAAAAACGGAGCAATCAGCCCCAGCATTTT	CASRGQKRSNQPQHF
TRBJ1-6	TRBV7-2	-	-	TGTGCCAGCAGCTTACAGGGTAATTCACCCCTCCACTTT	CASSLQGNSPLHF
TRBJ2-1	TRBV4-2	-	-	TGTGCCAGCAGCCAAGATGGGCCCGAGAACAATGAGCAGTTCTTC	CASSQDGPENNEQFF
TRBJ1-1	TRBV7-2	-	-	TGTGCCAGCAGCTTAGGCCAGGGAGGCGGCGGCACTGAAGCTTTCTTT	CASSLGQGGGGTEAFF
TRBJ2-7	TRBV12-3/TRBV12-4	-	-	TGTGCCAGCAGCCAATGGGGGGCCTACGAGCAGTACTTC	CASSQWGAYEQYF
TRBJ1-2	TRBV25-1	-	-	TGTGCCAGCAGTGATTACAGGGACTATGGCTACACCTTC	CASSDYRDYGYTF
TRBJ1-2	TRBV7-2	once	-	TGTGCCAGCAGTCAAAACTATGGCTACACCTTC	CASSQNYGYTF
TRBJ1-1	TRBV18	-	-	TGTGCCAGCTCACCAAATTTGCAATCAAGCCTCGGGACTGAAGCTTTCTTT	CASSPNLQSSLGTEAFF
TRBJ2-7	TRBV5-1	few	TRBD2	TGCGCCAGCAGCCCGATTCCCGGGACTAGCGGCTACGAGCAGTACTTC	CASSPIPGTSGYEQYF
TRBJ2-7	TRBV19	-	-	TGTGCCAGTAGTGTAACAGGGTTAGGCAACGAGCAGTACTTC	CASSVTGLGNEQYF
TRBJ2-3	TRBV5-4	-	TRBD1	TGTGCCAGCAGCGGGGGACAGCGACCGACAGATACGCAGTATTTT	CASSGGQRPTDTQYF
TRBJ1-1	TRBV18	-	-	TGTGCCAGCTCACCACCGAGGCAGAGGGCGGCTGAAGCTTTCTTT	CASSPPRQRAAEAFF
TRBJ1-6	TRBV28	-	-	TGTGCCAGCAGTTCTCCGGGACTAAATAATTCACCCCTCCACTTT	CASSSPGLNNSPLHF
TRBJ1-2	TRBV6-1	once	TRBD1	TGTGCCAGCAGGATCTGGACAGGGGGCAAGGATGGCTACACCTTC	CASRIWTGGKDGYTF
TRBJ2-3	TRBV10-3	once	-	TGTGCCATCAGTACCCGGGAAACAGGCACAGATACGCAGTATTTT	CAISTRETGTDTQYF
TRBJ1-1	TRBV7-9	-	-	TGTGCCAGCAGCTTATTAGGCCGGGACACTGAAGCTTTCTTT	CASSLLGRDTEAFF
TRBJ2-7	TRBV19	-	-	TGTGCCAGTAGTAAGCAGGGAGGCGAGCAGTACTTC	CASSKQGGEQYF
TRBJ1-2	TRBV18	-	TRBD1	TGTGCCAGCTCCCCGGACAGGGGCTATGGCTACACCTTC	CASSPDRGYGYTF
TRBJ2-5	TRBV6-1	-	-	TGTGCCAGCAGTGAATCTCAGGTCGCCCACCAAGAGACCCAGTACTTC	CASSESQVAHQETQYF
TRBJ1-5	TRBV21-1	few	-	TGTGCCAGCAGCCTTCGGACAGCTTCCCATCAGCCCCAGCATTTT	CASSLRTASHQPQHF
TRBJ2-7	TRBV18	-	-	TGTGCCAGCTCAGGACTCCGGGACTCCACCCCGCAGTACTTC	CASSGLRDSTPQYF
TRBJ2-1	TRBV11-2	-	-	TGTGCCAGCAGCTCTGGGGGTACCGGGACTGAGTACTACAATGAGCAGTTCTTC	CASSSGGTGTEYYNEQFF
TRBJ2-7	TRBV12-3/TRBV12-4	-	-	TGTGCCAGCAGTGAGAAGTTCTACGAGCAGTACTTC	CASSEKFYEQYF
TRBJ1-5	TRBV5-1	-	-	TGCGCCAGCAGCTCGGGGGGGAGGACAGCCCTTTATAGCAATCAGCCCCAGCATTTT	CASSSGGRTALYSNQPQHF
TRBJ1-2	TRBV6-5	-	TRBD1	TGTGCCAGCAGTTATGGTACAGGGGTTAACTATGGCTACACCTTC	CASSYGTGVNYGYTF
TRBJ1-1	TRBV10-3	once	-	TGTGCCATCAGCACGACAGTCCAGAACACTGAAGCCTTCTTT	CAISTTVQNTEAFF
TRBJ1-4	TRBV7-9	-	-	TGTGCCAGCAGCGATCCTTCCGCGGGGTGGGGAGGTGAAAAACTGTTTTTT	CASSDPSAGWGGEKLFF
TRBJ2-7	TRBV19	-	-	TGTGCCAGTAGCCCCGGGTGGTCCTACGAGCAGTACTTC	CASSPGWSYEQYF
TRBJ2-1	TRBV5-1	-	-	TGCGCCAGCAGCTTGGCCGACGGGGTTTTTAATGAGCAGTTCTTC	CASSLADGVFNEQFF
TRBJ2-7	TRBV6-5	-	-	TGTGCCAGCAGGACGACACAGGGACCTTGGTCCGAGCAGTACTTC	CASRTTQGPWSEQYF
TRBJ2-3	TRBV9	-	TRBD1	TGTGCCAGCAGCGCTTACGGGACAGGGCATCAGTATTTT	CASSAYGTGHQYF
TRBJ2-7	TRBV7-9	-	TRBD1	TGTGCCAGCAGCCAAACCACCGGGACAGGGGGCGAGCAGTACTTC	CASSQTTGTGGEQYF
TRBJ2-7	TRBV5-1	once	TRBD1	TGCGCCAGCAGCTTGTACCCGAGGACAGGGAACTACGAGCAGTACTTC	CASSLYPRTGNYEQYF
TRBJ2-7	TRBV7-6	-	TRBD1	TGTGCCAGCAGCATCACAGGGGGCGAGGGCTACGAGCAGTACTTC	CASSITGGEGYEQYF
TRBJ2-3	TRBV12-3/TRBV12-4	-	-	TGTGCCACCTGGCTGGCCACAGATACGCAGTATTTT	CATWLATDTQYF
TRBJ2-1	TRBV5-1	-	-	TGCGCCAGCAGCTTGGACGGCGGGGTCTACAATGAGCAGTTCTTC	CASSLDGGVYNEQFF
TRBJ2-5	TRBV19	-	-	TGTGCCAGTAGCAGGAGGGGAGAGACCCAGTACTTC	CASSRRGETQYF
TRBJ2-5	TRBV28	-	TRBD1	TGTGCCAGCGGCTCGGGACAGCAAGAGACCCAGTACTTC	CASGSGQQETQYF
TRBJ1-4	TRBV7-9	-	-	TGTGCCAGCAGCTTAATAGGGCCGGGGGAAAAACTGTTTTTT	CASSLIGPGEKLFF
TRBJ2-7	TRBV6-6	-	TRBD2	TGTGCCAGCAGGAAATCGACTAGCGGAGAAATCGAGCAGTACTTC	CASRKSTSGEIEQYF